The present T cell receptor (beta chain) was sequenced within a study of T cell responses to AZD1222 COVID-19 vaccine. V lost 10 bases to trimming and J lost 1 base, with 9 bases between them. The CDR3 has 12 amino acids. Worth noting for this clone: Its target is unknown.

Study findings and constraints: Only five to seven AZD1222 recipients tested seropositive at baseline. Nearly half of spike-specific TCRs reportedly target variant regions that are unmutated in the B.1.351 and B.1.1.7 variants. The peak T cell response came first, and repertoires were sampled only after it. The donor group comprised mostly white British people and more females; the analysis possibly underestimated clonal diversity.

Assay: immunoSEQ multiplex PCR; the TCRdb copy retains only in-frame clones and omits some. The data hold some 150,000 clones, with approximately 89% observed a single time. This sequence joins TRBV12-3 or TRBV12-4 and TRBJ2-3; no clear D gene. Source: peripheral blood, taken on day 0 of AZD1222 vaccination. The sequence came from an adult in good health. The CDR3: CATRYRTDTQYF. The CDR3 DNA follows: TGTGCCACCCGGTACCGCACAGATACGCAGTATTTT.